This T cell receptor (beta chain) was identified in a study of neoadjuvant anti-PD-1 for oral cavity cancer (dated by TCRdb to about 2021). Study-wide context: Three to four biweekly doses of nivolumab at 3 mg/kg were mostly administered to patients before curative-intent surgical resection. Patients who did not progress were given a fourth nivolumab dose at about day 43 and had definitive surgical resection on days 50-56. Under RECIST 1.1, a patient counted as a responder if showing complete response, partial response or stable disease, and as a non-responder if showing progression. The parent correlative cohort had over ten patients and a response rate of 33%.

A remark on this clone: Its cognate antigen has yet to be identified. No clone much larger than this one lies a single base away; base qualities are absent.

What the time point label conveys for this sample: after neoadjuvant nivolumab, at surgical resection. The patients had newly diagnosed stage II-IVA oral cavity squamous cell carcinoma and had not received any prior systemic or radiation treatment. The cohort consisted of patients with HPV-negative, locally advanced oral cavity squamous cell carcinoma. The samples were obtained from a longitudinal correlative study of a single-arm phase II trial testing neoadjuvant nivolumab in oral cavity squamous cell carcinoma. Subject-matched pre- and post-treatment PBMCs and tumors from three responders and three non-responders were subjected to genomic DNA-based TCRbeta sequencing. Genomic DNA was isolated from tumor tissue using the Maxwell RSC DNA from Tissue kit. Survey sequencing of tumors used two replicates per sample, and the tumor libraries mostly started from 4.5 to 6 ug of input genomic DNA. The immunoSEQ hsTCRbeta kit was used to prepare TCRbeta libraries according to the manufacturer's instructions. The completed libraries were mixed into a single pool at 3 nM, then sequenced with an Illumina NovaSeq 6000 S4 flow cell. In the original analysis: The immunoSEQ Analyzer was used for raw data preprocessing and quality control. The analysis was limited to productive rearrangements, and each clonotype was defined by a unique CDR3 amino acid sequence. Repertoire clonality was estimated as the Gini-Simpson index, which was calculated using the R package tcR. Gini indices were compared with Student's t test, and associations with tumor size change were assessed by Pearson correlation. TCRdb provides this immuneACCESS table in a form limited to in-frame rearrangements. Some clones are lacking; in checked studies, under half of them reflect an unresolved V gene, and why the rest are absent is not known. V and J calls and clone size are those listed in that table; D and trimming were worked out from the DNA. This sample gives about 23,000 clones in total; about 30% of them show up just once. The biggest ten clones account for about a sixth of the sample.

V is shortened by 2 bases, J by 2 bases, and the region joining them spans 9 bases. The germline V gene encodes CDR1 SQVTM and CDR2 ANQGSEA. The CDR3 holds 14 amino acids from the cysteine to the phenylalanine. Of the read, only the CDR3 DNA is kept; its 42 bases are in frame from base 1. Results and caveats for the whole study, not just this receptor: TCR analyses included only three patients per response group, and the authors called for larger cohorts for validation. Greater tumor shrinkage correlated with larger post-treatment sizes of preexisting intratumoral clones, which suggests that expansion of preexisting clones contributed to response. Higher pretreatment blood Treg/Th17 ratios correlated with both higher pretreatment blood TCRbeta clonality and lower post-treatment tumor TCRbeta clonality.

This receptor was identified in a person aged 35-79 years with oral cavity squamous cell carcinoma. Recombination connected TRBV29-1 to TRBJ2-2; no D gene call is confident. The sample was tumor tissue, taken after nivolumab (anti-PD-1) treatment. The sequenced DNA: TGCAGCGTTGAAAGGTTTCTAAACACCGGGGAGCTGTTTTTT. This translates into CSVERFLNTGELFF.